These 16 T cell receptor beta chains originate from one sample sequenced in a study of Ad26.COV2.S vaccination and SARS-CoV-2 variants (dated by TCRdb to the early 2020s). Libraries were made using the immunoSEQ multiplex PCR assay. TCRdb mirrors the immuneACCESS table, restricted to in-frame sequences. Some clones are absent from its copies; in checked studies, under half trace to an unresolved V gene, and the reason for the others is unknown. The sample records roughly 700,000 clones, 89% of which are singletons. The ten largest clones capture roughly 1.5% of the sample. The treatment or condition label of this sample denotes: roughly 20 received Ad26.COV2.S at low or high dose, single or two shots; 5 received placebo; per-sample allocation not given. Repertoires of vaccine and placebo recipients were sequenced from samples taken on day 63 after the first injection. Sequenced here: peripheral blood, sampled in a trial of Ad26.COV2.S vaccine versus placebo. The receptor source for this set is a person aged 18-60 years who received the Ad26.COV2.S COVID-19 vaccine or a placebo.

This clone was picked up one time. The J gene is TRBJ2-5, the V gene TRBV5-1, with D perhaps matching TRBD2 (6 bases). Trimming cost V 0 bases and J 3 bases, with 15 bases left between them. The CDR3 loop spans 16 amino acids. The germline CDR1 and CDR2 sequences are SGHRS and YFSETQ. The CDR3: CASSLVAAKLEETQYF. CDR3 bases: TGCGCCAGCAGCTTGGTAGCGGCTAAACTAGAAGAGACCCAGTACTTC.

The V call is TRBV7-9, the J call TRBJ2-1; D ambiguous. Trimming stripped 5 bases from V and 8 bases from J, with 10 bases between. CDR3 length equals 12 residues. The germline CDR1 and CDR2 sequences are SEHNR and FQNEAQ (reference sequence). The chain's CDR3 is CASSKSVDEQFF. The CDR3 DNA is TGTGCCAGCAGCAAGAGCGTTGATGAGCAGTTCTTC.

The chain links TRBV12-5 to TRBJ2-3; D possibly matches TRBD1 or TRBD2 (5 bases each). Germline CDR1 LGHNT, CDR2 FRNRAP. V was clipped by 3 bases and J by 2 bases, with 9 bases between them. CDR3 length: 14 residues. The CDR3 loop reads CASGFEGPTDTQYF. CDR3 sequence (DNA): TGTGCTAGTGGTTTTGAGGGACCCACAGATACGCAGTATTTT.

V and J are TRBV7-3 and TRBJ2-3; 9 nucleotides line up with TRBD2. The CDR3 extends over 16 amino acids. Germline CDR1 SGHTA, CDR2 FQGTGA. V lost 2 bases to trimming and J lost 1 base; unmatched junction nucleotides: 4. The CDR3 DNA sequence: TGTGCCAGCAGCTTAGTCGAGCGGGGGGGCACAGATACGCAGTATTTT. Encoded protein: CASSLVERGGTDTQYF.

This clone was counted a few times. The V gene is TRBV25-1, the J gene TRBJ2-7; D gene uncertain. The CDR3 is made up of 11 amino acids. The germline V and J ends were trimmed by 6 bases and 0 bases, with 3 bases remaining between them. Germline-derived CDR1 and CDR2 are MGHDK and SYGVNS. The CDR3 reads CASRGSYEQYF. The CDR3 DNA reads as TGTGCCAGCAGAGGCTCCTACGAGCAGTACTTC.

This clone showed up just a few times. V usage is TRBV10-1 and J usage is TRBJ2-7; 7 bases match TRBD1. Germline loops: CDR1 WNHNN, CDR2 SYGVQD (reference sequence). Losses at the gene ends were 3 bases for V and 2 bases for J; bases not matched to a gene: 7. CDR3 length: 15 residues. CDR3 nucleotide sequence: TGCGCCAGCAGTGACCCTCGACAGGGTACCTACGAGCAGTACTTC. Its translation: CASSDPRQGTYEQYF.

The chain recombines TRBV5-1 with TRBJ2-7; D remains ambiguous. Per germline, CDR1 SGHRS and CDR2 YFSETQ. This CDR3 comprises 15 residues. V was cut by 0 bases and J by 1 base, with 11 bases left in between. In DNA form, the CDR3 reads TGCGCCAGCAGCTTGGAAAGGCCCACTTCCTACGAGCAGTACTTC. Translated: CASSLERPTSYEQYF.

V gene TRBV5-1 combines with J gene TRBJ2-5, with 8 bases fitting TRBD2. The CDR3 covers 16 residues. Germline V gene lookup returns CDR1 SGHRS and CDR2 YFSETQ. The ends lost 3 bases at V and 5 bases at J; junction bases unmatched: 12. CDR3 DNA sequence: TGCGCCAGCAGCTCTACAGTAGCGGGAAGACGTGAGACCCAGTACTTC. Amino acids: CASSSTVAGRRETQYF.

V gene TRBV14 combines with J gene TRBJ2-6, with D perhaps TRBD1 or TRBD2 (5 bases each). Trimming removed 3 bases at V and 1 base at J, with 10 bases between. CDR1 is SGHDN and CDR2 is FVKESK in the germline V gene. The length of the CDR3 is 16 residues. The CDR3 sequence: CASSQRGGSGANVLTF. The CDR3, as DNA: TGTGCCAGCAGCCAGAGGGGCGGGTCTGGGGCCAACGTCCTGACTTTC.

V usage is TRBV6-5 and J usage is TRBJ2-5; TRBD2 matches 8 bases. This CDR3 is 15 amino acids long. J was trimmed by 5 bases and V by 1 base; bases with no gene match: 6. Germline assignment: CDR1 MNHEY and CDR2 SVGAGI. The CDR3 DNA sequence: TGTGCCAGCAGTTACTGGTCGCGGGAGGACGAGACCCAGTACTTC. Residues: CASSYWSREDETQYF.

The gene calls are TRBV29-1 and TRBJ1-4; the D gene is possibly TRBD1 (5 bases). The CDR3 length is 14 residues. V was pared by 6 bases and J by 8 bases, with 19 bases between. CDR1 SQVTM and CDR2 ANQGSEA come from the germline V gene. The CDR3 DNA follows: TGCAGCGTGGCTGTAGGGGCAGGGACCGAAAAACTGTTTTTT. It is translated as CSVAVGAGTEKLFF. The entire variable domain, with the rest obtained from reference TRBV29-1 and TRBJ1-4, is as follows: SAVISQKPSRDICQRGTSLTIQCQVDSQVTMMFWYRQQPGQSLTLIATANQGSEATYESGFVIDKFPISRPNLTFSTLTVSNMSPEDSSIYLCSVAVGAGTEKLFFGSGTQLSVL.

This clone was seen only a few times. This chain joins TRBV5-6 and TRBJ1-6, with TRBD1 identical over 9 bases. Per the germline V gene, CDR1 is SGHDT and CDR2 is YYEEEE. Trimming cost V 2 bases and J 7 bases; bases outside gene matches: 4. The CDR3 spans 15 residues. CDR3 nucleotide sequence: TGTGCCAGCAGCTTAGGGACAGGGAGCAATTCACCCCTCCACTTT. It encodes CASSLGTGSNSPLHF.

This clone was seen a single time. V usage is TRBV4-1 and J usage is TRBJ1-2, with 9 bases fitting TRBD1. V was clipped by 1 base and J by 8 bases; unmatched bases: 8. The CDR3 totals 15 residues. The germline CDR1 and CDR2 sequences are MGHRA and YSYEKL. This chain's CDR3 is CASSQALQGAEGYTF. In DNA, the CDR3 is TGCGCCAGCAGCCAAGCCCTACAGGGGGCGGAGGGCTACACCTTC.

This clone was found once. The gene calls are TRBV3-1 (or the pseudogene TRBV3-2) and TRBJ1-2, with D unresolved. V dropped 9 bases and J dropped 4 bases, with 12 bases sitting between them. Germline values: CDR1 LGHDT, CDR2 YNNKEL (reference sequence). The CDR3 runs to 12 residues. The CDR3 nucleotides read TGTGCCAGTGGGAGAAACCTCTATGGCTACACCTTC. Its protein is CASGRNLYGYTF.

This chain uses TRBV2 with TRBJ1-1; D call uncertain. The CDR3 extends over 11 amino acids. V lost 4 bases and J 11 bases, leaving 11 bases between the germline ends. Germline V lookup: CDR1 SNHLY, CDR2 FYNNEI. CDR3 bases: TGTGCCAGCAGTGGAGAGGATATGGCTTTCTTT. Protein: CASSGEDMAFF.

The V call is TRBV29-1, the J call TRBJ2-3; D is undetermined. Germline values: CDR1 SQVTM, CDR2 ANQGSEA. The V and J ends lost 4 bases and 2 bases respectively, with 7 bases between them. CDR3 length equals 12 residues. CDR3 bases: TGCAGCGTTGGGTCGGACACAGATACGCAGTATTTT. As protein: CSVGSDTDTQYF.